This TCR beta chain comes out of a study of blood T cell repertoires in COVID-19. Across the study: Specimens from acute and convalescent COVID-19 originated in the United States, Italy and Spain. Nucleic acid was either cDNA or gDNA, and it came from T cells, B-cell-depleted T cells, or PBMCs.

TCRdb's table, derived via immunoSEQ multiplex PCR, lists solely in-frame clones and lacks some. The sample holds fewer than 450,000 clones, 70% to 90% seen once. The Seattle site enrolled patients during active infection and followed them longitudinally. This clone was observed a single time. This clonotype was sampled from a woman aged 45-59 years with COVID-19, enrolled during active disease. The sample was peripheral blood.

This CDR3 is CASSPAVEDYGYTF. The CDR3 coding sequence is TGTGCCAGTAGTCCCGCGGTTGAGGACTATGGCTACACCTTC. This chain links TRBV19 with TRBJ1-2, with no clear D. The CDR3 has 14 residues. Germline V lookup: CDR1 LNHDA, CDR2 SQIVND (reference sequence). V was shortened by 5 bases and J by 3 bases, with 13 bases between the two germline ends.